The 7 T cell receptor beta chains in this list originate from one sample, sequenced in a study of molecular identifiers for immune sequencing clone quantification. TCRdb fed the PCR reads into MiXCR, producing one record per CDR3 protein. The sample records about 510,000 distinct CDR3 sequences, about a fifth being singletons. Sequencing input: naive CD8+ T cells from blood, with Jurkat cell RNA spiked in. Subset: FACS-sorted CD8+CD4-CCR7+CD45RA+ naive T cells. Receptors originate from a human donor in good health. Some libraries in this study had Jurkat cell RNA spiked in.

As concerns this clonotype: A much larger clone lies one base from this, so it may be a read error. The chain couples TRBV4-3 to TRBJ2-3; 11 nucleotides line up with TRBD2. Germline V CDR1 and CDR2: LGHNA, YSLEER. This CDR3 is built from 18 residues. V gave up 4 bases and J gave up 6 bases; unmatched junction bases: 15. CDR3 sequence (DNA): TGCGCCAGCAGCCGAGATCTCCTAGCGGGGGGTTCCCTTGATACGCAGTATTTT. Protein sequence: CASSRDLLAGGSLDTQYF.

The rearrangement joins TRBV20-1 to TRBJ2-7, with TRBD1 identical over 11 bases. This CDR3 comprises 15 residues. With 0 bases clipped from V and 2 bases from J, the junction kept 3 bases outside the gene matches. Per germline, CDR1 DFQATT and CDR2 SNEGSKA (reference sequence). CDR3 bases: TGCAGTGCTAGAGACGGGACAGGGGGTCCCTACGAGCAGTACTTC. It specifies CSARDGTGGPYEQYF.

A word on this clonotype: Without the conserved terminal phenylalanine or tryptophan, this CDR3 likely stems from a read error. The chain employs TRBV3-1 and TRBJ1-1, with D hard to call. The CDR3 runs 13 residues. V lost 4 bases, J lost 7 bases, and 13 bases lay in between. Germline V CDR1 and CDR2: LGHDT, YNNKEL (reference sequence). CDR3 coding DNA: TGTGCCAGCAGCCCCATTGGAAGGAATGAAGCTTTCTCT. This translates into CASSPIGRNEAFS.

This clonotype was picked up many times. The chain combines TRBV5-1 with TRBJ2-5; D call uncertain. Trimming left V 0 bases short and J 3 bases short, with 12 bases between. The CDR3 has 15 amino acids. The germline CDR1 and CDR2 sequences are SGHRS and YFSETQ. The CDR3 DNA follows: TGCGCCAGCAGCTTGGAGGCTGGTTACGAAGAGACCCAGTACTTC. This translates into CASSLEAGYEETQYF.

This clonotype was counted only a few times. The rearrangement links TRBV29-1 to TRBJ2-1; a possible D gene is TRBD2 (6 bases). There are 13 residues in the CDR3. Germline V gene data show CDR1 as SQVTM and CDR2 as ANQGSEA. CDR3 bases: TGCGGCGGAGGGTGGGAGGTCCAAGATGAGCAGTTCTTC. It encodes CGGGWEVQDEQFF.

This clonotype was recorded a few times. The chain is built from TRBV7-8 and TRBJ1-3; D ambiguous. This CDR3 comprises 12 residues. Germline loops: CDR1 SGHVS, CDR2 FQNEAQ. V was shortened by 5 bases and J by 4 bases, with 6 bases between the two germline ends. The CDR3 DNA reads TGTGCCAGCAGCACTACGGGAAACACCATATATTTT. Amino acids: CASSTTGNTIYF.

Comments on this clonotype: A much more abundant neighbour one base away suggests this may be a read error. V usage is TRBV7-3 and J usage is TRBJ2-3; 10 nucleotides agree with TRBD1. The germline V gene has CDR1 SGHTA and CDR2 FQGTGA. The length of the CDR3 is 15 residues. Germline trimming cut 8 bases from V and 1 base from J; bases unmatched to any gene: 6. The CDR3 DNA sequence: TGTGCCAGCGGCGAAGGGACAGGGGGCACAGATACGCAGTATTTT. It encodes CASGEGTGGTDTQYF.